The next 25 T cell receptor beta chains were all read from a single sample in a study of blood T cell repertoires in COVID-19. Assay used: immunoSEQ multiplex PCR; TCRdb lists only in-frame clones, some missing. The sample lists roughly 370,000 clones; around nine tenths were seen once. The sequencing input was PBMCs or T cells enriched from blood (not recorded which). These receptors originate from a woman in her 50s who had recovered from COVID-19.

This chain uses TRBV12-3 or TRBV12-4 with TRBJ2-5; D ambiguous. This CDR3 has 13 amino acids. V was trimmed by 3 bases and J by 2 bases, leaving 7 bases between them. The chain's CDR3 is CASSFGRQETQYF. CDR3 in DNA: TGTGCCAGCAGTTTCGGTCGGCAAGAGACCCAGTACTTC.

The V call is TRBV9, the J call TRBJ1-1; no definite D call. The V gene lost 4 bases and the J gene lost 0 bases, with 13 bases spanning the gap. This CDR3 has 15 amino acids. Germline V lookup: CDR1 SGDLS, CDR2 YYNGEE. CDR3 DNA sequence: TGTGCCAGCAGCTCCCAAGGAGGAATGAACACTGAAGCTTTCTTT. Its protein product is CASSSQGGMNTEAFF.

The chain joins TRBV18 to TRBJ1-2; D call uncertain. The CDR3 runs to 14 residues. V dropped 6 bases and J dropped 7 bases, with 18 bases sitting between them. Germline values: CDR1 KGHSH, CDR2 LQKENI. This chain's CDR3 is CASSVASSSGGYTF. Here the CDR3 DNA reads TGTGCCAGCTCGGTAGCTTCCTCCTCGGGTGGCTACACCTTC.

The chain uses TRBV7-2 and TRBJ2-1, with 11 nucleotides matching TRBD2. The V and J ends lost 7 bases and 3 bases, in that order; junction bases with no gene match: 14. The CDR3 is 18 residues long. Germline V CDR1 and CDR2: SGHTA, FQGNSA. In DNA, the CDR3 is TGTGCCAGCACCCCTGATTTGGGGACTAGCGGCCTCTACAATGAGCAGTTCTTC. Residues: CASTPDLGTSGLYNEQFF.

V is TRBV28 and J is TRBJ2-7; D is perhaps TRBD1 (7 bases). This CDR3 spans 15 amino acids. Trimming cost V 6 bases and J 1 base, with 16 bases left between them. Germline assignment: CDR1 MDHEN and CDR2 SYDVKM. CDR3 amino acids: CASRPTGTYSYEQYF. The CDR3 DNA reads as TGTGCCAGCAGACCGACAGGGACTTATTCCTACGAGCAGTACTTC.

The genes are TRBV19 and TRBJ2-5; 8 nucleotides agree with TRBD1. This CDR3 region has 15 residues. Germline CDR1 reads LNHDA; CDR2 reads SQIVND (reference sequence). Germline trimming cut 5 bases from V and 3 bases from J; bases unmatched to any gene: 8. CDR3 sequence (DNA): TGTGCCAGTAGTCAAGGTTCAGGGGGCGAAGAGACCCAGTACTTC. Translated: CASSQGSGGEETQYF.

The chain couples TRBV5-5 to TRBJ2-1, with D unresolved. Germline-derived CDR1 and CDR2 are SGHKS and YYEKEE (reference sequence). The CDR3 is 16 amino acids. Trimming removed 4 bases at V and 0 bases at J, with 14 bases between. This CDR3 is CASSPRLASSYNEQFF. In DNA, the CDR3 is TGTGCCAGCAGCCCGAGACTGGCGAGCTCCTACAATGAGCAGTTCTTC.

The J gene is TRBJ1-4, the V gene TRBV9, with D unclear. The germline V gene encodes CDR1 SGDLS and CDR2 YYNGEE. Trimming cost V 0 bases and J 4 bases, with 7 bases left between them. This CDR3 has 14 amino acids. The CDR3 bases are TGTGCCAGCAGCGTAGCAGGAAGTAATGAAAAACTGTTTTTT. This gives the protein CASSVAGSNEKLFF. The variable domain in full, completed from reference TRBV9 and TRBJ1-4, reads DSGVTQTPKHLITATGQRVTLRCSPRSGDLSVYWYQQSLDQGLQFLIQYYNGEERAKGNILERFSAQQFPDLHSELNLSSLELGDSALYFCASSVAGSNEKLFFGSGTQLSVL.

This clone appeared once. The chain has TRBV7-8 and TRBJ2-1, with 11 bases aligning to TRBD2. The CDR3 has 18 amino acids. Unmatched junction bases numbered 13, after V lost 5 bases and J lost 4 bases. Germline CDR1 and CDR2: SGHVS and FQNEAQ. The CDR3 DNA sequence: TGTGCCAGCAGCCGTTTTAGCGGGGGGGCGGGTTTTTACAATGAGCAGTTCTTC. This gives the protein CASSRFSGGAGFYNEQFF.

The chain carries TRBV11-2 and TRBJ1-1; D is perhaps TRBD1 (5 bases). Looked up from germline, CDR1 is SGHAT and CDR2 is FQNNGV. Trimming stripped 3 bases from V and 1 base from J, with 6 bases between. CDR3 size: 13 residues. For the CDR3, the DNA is TGTGCCAGCAGCTTTGGACAGAACACTGAAGCTTTCTTT. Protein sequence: CASSFGQNTEAFF.

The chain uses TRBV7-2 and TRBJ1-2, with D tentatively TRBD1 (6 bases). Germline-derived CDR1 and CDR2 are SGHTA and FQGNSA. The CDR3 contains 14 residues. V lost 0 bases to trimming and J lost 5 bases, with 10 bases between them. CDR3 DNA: TGTGCCAGCAGCTTAGCGAGGACAGCATATGGCTACACCTTC. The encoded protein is CASSLARTAYGYTF.

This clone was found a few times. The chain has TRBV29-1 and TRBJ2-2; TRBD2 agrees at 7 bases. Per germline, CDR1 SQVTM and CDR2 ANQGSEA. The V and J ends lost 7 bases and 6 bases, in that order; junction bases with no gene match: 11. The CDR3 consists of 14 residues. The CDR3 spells CSGSMGGVAGELFF. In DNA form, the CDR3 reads TGCAGCGGTTCGATGGGGGGGGTCGCCGGGGAGCTGTTTTTT.

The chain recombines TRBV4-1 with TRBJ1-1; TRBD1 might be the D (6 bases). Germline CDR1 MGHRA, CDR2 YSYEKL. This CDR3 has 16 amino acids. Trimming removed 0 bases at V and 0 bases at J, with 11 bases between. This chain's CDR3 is CASSQDGGPLNTEAFF. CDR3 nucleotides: TGCGCCAGCAGCCAAGATGGGGGCCCACTGAACACTGAAGCTTTCTTT.

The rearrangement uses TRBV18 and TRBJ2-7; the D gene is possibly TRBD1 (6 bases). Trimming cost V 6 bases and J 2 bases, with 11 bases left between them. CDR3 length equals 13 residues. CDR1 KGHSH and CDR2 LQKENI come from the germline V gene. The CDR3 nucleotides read TGTGCCAGCTCGGGCAGGGGAACCTACGAGCAGTACTTC. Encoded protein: CASSGRGTYEQYF.

CDR3: CASSLGEGIRGPYGYTF. The CDR3 nucleotides read TGTGCCAGCAGCTTAGGGGAGGGGATACGGGGCCCATATGGCTACACCTTC. This chain uses TRBV7-6 with TRBJ1-2; D may be TRBD1 (5 bases). V dropped 1 base and J dropped 5 bases, with 20 bases sitting between them. CDR1 is SGHVS, CDR2 FNYEAQ, per germline. This CDR3 region has 17 residues.

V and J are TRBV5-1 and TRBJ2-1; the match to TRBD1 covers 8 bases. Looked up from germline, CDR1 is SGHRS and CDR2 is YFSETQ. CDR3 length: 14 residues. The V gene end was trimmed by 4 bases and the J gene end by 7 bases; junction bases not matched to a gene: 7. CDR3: CASSNIQGVNEQFF. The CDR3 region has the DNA TGCGCCAGCAGCAATATACAGGGGGTGAATGAGCAGTTCTTC. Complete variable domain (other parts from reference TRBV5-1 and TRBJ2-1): KAGVTQTPRYLIKTRGQQVTLSCSPISGHRSVSWYQQTPGQGLQFLFEYFSETQRNKGNFPGRFSGRQFSNSRSEMNVSTLELGDSALYLCASSNIQGVNEQFFGPGTRLTVL.

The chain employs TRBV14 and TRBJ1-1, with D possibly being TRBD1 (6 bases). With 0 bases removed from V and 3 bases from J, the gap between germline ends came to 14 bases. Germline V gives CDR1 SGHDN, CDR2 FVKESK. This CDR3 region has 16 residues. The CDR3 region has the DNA TGTGCCAGCAGCCAAGATGGTAGGTGGACAGACACTGAAGCTTTCTTT. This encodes CASSQDGRWTDTEAFF.

Here the CDR3 DNA reads TGTGCCACCGCCTCAGGGGGCGAAGATACGCAGTATTTT. Protein sequence: CATASGGEDTQYF. The V call is TRBV24-1, the J call TRBJ2-3; the match to TRBD1 covers 8 bases. CDR1 is KGHDR and CDR2 is SFDVKD in the germline V gene. The CDR3 covers 13 residues. Trimming removed 9 bases from V and 5 bases from J; junction bases left unmatched: 6.

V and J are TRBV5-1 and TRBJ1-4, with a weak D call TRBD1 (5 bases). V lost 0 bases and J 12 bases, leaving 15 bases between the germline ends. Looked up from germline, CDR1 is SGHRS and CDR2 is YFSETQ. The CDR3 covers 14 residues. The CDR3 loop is CASSLGQGAGELFF. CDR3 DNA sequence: TGCGCCAGCAGCTTGGGTCAGGGAGCGGGTGAACTGTTTTTT.

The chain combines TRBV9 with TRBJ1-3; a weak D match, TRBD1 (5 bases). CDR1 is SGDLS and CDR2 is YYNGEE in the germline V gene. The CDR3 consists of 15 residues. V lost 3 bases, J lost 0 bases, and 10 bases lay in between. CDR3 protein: CASSGRVSSGNTIYF. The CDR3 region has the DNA TGTGCCAGCAGCGGCAGGGTGTCCTCTGGAAACACCATATATTTT.

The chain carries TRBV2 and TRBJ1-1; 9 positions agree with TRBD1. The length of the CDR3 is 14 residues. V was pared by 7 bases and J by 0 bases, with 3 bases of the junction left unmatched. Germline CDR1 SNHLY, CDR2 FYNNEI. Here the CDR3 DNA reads TGTGCCAGCAAGACAGGGGGGGTGAACACTGAAGCTTTCTTT. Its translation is CASKTGGVNTEAFF.

For the CDR3, the DNA is TGTGCCAGTAGTACCCGACAGGTGAACACTGAAGCTTTCTTT. Translating it yields CASSTRQVNTEAFF. This chain connects TRBV19 to TRBJ1-1, with a weak D call TRBD1 (6 bases). Germline lookup yields CDR1 LNHDA and CDR2 SQIVND (reference sequence). CDR3 size: 14 residues. V was shortened by 4 bases and J by 0 bases, with 9 bases between the two germline ends.

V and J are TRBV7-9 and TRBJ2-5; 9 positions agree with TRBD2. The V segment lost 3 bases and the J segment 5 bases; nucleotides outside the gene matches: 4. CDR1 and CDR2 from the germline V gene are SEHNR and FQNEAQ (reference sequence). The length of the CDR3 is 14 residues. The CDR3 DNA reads TGTGCCAGCAGCTTGGCGGGGGGGCGGGAGACCCAGTACTTC. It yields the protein CASSLAGGRETQYF.

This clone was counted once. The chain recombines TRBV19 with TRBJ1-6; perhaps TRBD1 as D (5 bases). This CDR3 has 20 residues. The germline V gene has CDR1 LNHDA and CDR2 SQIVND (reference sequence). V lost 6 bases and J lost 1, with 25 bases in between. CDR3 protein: CASRTYPGQRARSYNSPLHF. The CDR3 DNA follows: TGTGCCAGTAGGACCTATCCGGGGCAGCGGGCCCGGTCCTATAATTCACCCCTCCACTTT.

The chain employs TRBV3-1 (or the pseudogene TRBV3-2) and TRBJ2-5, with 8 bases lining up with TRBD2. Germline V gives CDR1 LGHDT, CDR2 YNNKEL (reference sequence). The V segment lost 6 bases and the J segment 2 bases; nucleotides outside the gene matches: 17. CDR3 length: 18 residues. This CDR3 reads CASSRREAGARLQETQYF. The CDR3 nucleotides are TGTGCCAGCAGTCGGCGGGAAGCGGGGGCGAGATTGCAAGAGACCCAGTACTTC.